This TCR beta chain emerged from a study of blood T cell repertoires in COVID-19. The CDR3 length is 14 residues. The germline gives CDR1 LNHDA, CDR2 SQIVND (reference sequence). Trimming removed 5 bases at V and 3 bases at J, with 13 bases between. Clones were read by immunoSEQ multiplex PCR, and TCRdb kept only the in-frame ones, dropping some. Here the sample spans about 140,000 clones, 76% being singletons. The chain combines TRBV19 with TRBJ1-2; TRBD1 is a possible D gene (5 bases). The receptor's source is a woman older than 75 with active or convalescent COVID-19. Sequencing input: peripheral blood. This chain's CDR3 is CASSSQTAYYGYTF. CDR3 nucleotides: TGTGCCAGTAGTTCCCAGACAGCTTACTATGGCTACACCTTC.